This T cell receptor beta chain appears in the sequencing data of a study of CD4 T cells in relation to SARS-CoV-2 and coronaviruses. The wider study: PBMCs were cultured with antigen for nine to eleven days before TCR beta sequencing. The negative reference was HIV-1 Nef peptide pool or peptide-free culture.

Study findings and constraints: Crossreactivity was assessed only for spike protein, not other viral proteins.

Repertoires were generated with immunoSEQ multiplex PCR, while TCRdb's copy carries only in-frame clones and drops some. The sample has roughly 31,000 clones, about two thirds seen once. The germline V gene encodes CDR1 SGHVS and CDR2 FNYEAQ. The CDR3 length is 12 residues. V lost 4 bases and J lost 4, with 6 bases in between. With regard to this clone: Its target is not known.

Before the COVID-19 pandemic, during about 2011-2019, CD4+ T cells were taken from unexposed donors. CD4+ T cells were isolated from the cells after about ten days of culture. This rearrangement joins TRBV7-6 to TRBJ2-3; D is unclear. The receptor's source is a human donor in good health. The source material was CD4+ T cells from PBMCs, cultured in vitro. The CDR3 sequence: CASSSVADTQYF. The CDR3 DNA is TGTGCCAGCAGCTCCGTGGCAGATACGCAGTATTTT. The complete variable domain, with remaining parts taken from reference TRBV7-6 and TRBJ2-3, reads GAGVSQSPRYKVTKRGQDVALRCDPISGHVSLYWYRQALGQGPEFLTYFNYEAQQDKSGLPNDRFSAERPEGSISTLTIQRTEQRDSAMYRCASSSVADTQYFGPGTRLTVL.